This entry features one TCR beta chain sequence. The CDR3 is 13 residues long. CDR1 and CDR2 (germline): ENHRY, SYGVKD. The sample comes from a study of T cells expressing NK-cell markers. Using the 5' RACE reads, TCRdb records one entry per CDR3 protein without DNA. This listing includes a few hundred thousand distinct CDR3 sequences. Sequencing was performed on blood T cells: a sorted CD56 or NKG2C T cell subset, CD4+ or CD8+ T cells, or bulk PBMC T cells (not recorded which). The source is a woman in her fifties or sixties in good health. This rearrangement joins TRBV10-3 to TRBJ1-1. CDR3 sequence: CAISEWDITEAFF.